This TCR beta chain was recorded in a study of blood T cell repertoires in COVID-19 (dated by TCRdb to about 2020). With respect to the entire study: Samples covering the acute and convalescent phases of COVID-19 were provided by collaborators in the United States, Italy and Spain. Deeply sampled blood TCRbeta repertoires from subjects exposed to, actively infected with, or recovered from COVID-19 were included in the dataset. The sample metadata nearly always contained a de-identified subject ID, COVID-19 status, age in years and sex. The material from the prospective study consisted of cDNA or gDNA derived from T cells, B-cell-depleted T cells, or PBMCs. HLA class I and class II types, where available, came from metadata supplied by the sample provider rather than from assay-based typing. The repertoires were released in a freely available public database intended as a resource for research on the immune response to SARS-CoV-2. The samples were drawn from two sources: the first 160 participants of the ongoing ImmuneRACE study, and some 1,300 subjects contributed by 6 global collaborators.

Results and caveats for the whole study, not just this receptor: Clinical and demographic metadata were provided uncurated, with the amount varying by source and participant.

Collaborating institutions collected whole blood in K2EDTA tubes following their own protocols. For TCRbeta analysis, collaborators shipped samples as frozen whole blood, isolated PBMCs, or DNA extracted from either of those sample types. TCRbeta CDR3 regions were amplified from genomic DNA by means of the immunoSEQ Assay, a bias-controlled multiplex PCR. From the authors' description of their analysis: Within the assay, amplification of reference gene primers was used to estimate how many nucleated cells each sample contained. To quantify the absolute abundance of each unique TCRbeta CDR3 rearrangement, sequence reads were collapsed and filtered. Productive Simpson clonality was computed per sample as the square root of Simpson's diversity index over productive rearrangements. What TCRdb holds here is the immuneACCESS table cut down to in-frame rearrangements. Part of the clones is not present; checked against another copy, under half of the missing clones reflect an unresolved V gene, and the others are unexplained. V, J and clone size are taken as reported in that table, and D and trimming were inferred from the DNA itself. The sample table holds some 73,000 clones, of which 82% were seen once. The ten largest make up roughly 4% of the sample.

CDR1 and CDR2, looked up from the germline V gene, are SGHVS and FNYEAQ. V is clipped by 1 base and J by 6 bases, and the sequence between their germline boundaries is 10 bases long. Counted from cysteine to phenylalanine, this CDR3 has 13 amino acids. The entry retains the CDR3 DNA only, 39 bases that are in frame from base 1. This clone was counted only a few times. Its antigen is currently not known. The sample holds no much larger clone one base away, and base qualities are not on file. The chain links TRBV7-6 with TRBJ2-7; matching of 6 bases hints at TRBD1 as the D gene. The material sequenced was peripheral blood. The TCR originated in an older woman with acute or convalescent COVID-19. The encoded CDR3 is CASSLDRVGEQYF. The nucleotide sequence reads TGTGCCAGCAGCTTAGACAGGGTCGGCGAGCAGTACTTC.